Described below is a single TCR beta chain sequence and its context. Its antigen is unidentified. The data belong to a study of blood T cells in healthy people across ages. Study results and limitations: Observed TCR beta diversity per million T cells went down as age went up. This fall followed a roughly linear course with age.

Healthy Caucasians from Russia aged about 6 to 95 served as donors. For the second PCR, which ran for roughly 6 to 12 cycles, a sample-barcoded 5' primer and a J-beta primer mix were used. A template-switch adaptor containing 12 random nucleotides labeled each cDNA molecule. TCRdb reprocessed the 5' RACE reads via MiXCR and lists one record per CDR3 protein. The data contain about 780,000 distinct CDR3 sequences, around half of them singletons. The CDR3 contains 15 residues. J gave up 8 bases and V 8 bases, and 13 bases lay outside the gene matches. Per the germline V gene, CDR1 is MDHEN and CDR2 is SYDVKM.

The sample consisted of blood. The TCR originated in an elderly man in good health. The chain combines TRBV28 with TRBJ2-1, with 9 bases aligning to TRBD1. DNA for the CDR3: TGTGCCAGCTCAAGGCCGGGACAGGGTATCGATGAGCAGTTCTTC. It encodes CASSRPGQGIDEQFF.